This T cell receptor (beta chain) originates from a study of blood T cells in healthy people across ages. Germline lookup yields CDR1 LGHNT and CDR2 FRNRAP. V was clipped by 11 bases and J by 2 bases, with 13 bases between them. The CDR3 totals 12 residues. This clonotype was picked up a small number of times. With a J-beta primer mix and a sample-barcoded 5' primer, a second PCR ran roughly 6 to 12 cycles. Every cDNA was tagged by a template-switch adaptor with 12 random nucleotides. TCRdb used MiXCR to reprocess the 5' RACE reads, holding one entry per CDR3 protein. The profile shows 850,000 to 1,100,000 distinct CDR3 sequences, about two fifths of them singletons.

The sequence was collected from a man aged 18 to 30 in good health. V and J are TRBV12-5 and TRBJ2-7; unclear D gene. Material: blood. The CDR3 spells CAVAGRPYEQYF. For the CDR3, the DNA is TGTGCTGTCGCAGGACGGCCCTACGAGCAGTACTTC.